These 21 T cell receptor beta chains were sequenced from one sample in a study of regulatory T cells in long-lasting Graves disease. CDR3 regions were amplified by Arm-PCR using iRepertoire HTBI primers to build TCR beta libraries. TCRdb analysed the multiplex PCR reads with MiXCR anew, one entry per CDR3 protein. The sample holds about 310,000 distinct CDR3 sequences; around 20% are singletons and the top ten take roughly three fifths. The time point here: persistent/refractory GD, antithyroid drugs over 5 years with positive TRAb. Extracted PBMC RNA gave rise to the TCR library. Material: peripheral blood mononuclear cells (PBMCs), obtained when the disease was refractory, from a patient treated with antithyroid drugs. These receptors all come from a female donor with Graves disease.

This clonotype was observed at least ten times. This chain connects TRBV24-1 to TRBJ2-5; perhaps TRBD1 as D (6 bases). The CDR3 extends over 20 amino acids. Germline V gene sequence: CDR1 KGHDR, CDR2 SFDVKD. V was trimmed by 4 bases and J by 3 bases, leaving 29 bases between them. The CDR3 sequence is CATSDDGTMTRGQGKETQYF. CDR3 nucleotide sequence: TGTGCCACCAGTGACGATGGGACAATGACACGAGGTCAGGGCAAAGAGACCCAGTACTTC.

The CDR3 loop is CASQTGDTGELFF. Here the CDR3 DNA reads TGTGCCAGCCAGACAGGGGACACCGGGGAGCTGTTTTTT. The V and J genes are TRBV6-1 and TRBJ2-2; 8 nucleotides match TRBD1. The CDR3 extends over 13 amino acids. The V gene's germline CDR1 is MNHNS and CDR2 SASEGT. Trimming removed 8 bases from V and 3 bases from J; junction bases left unmatched: 2.

This clonotype was observed a few times. This chain links TRBV7-2 with TRBJ2-7, with no clear D. The CDR3 contains 13 residues. V was shortened by 3 bases and J by 0 bases, with 6 bases between the two germline ends. Germline CDR1 and CDR2: SGHTA and FQGNSA. Here the CDR3 reads CASSFEASYEQYF. The CDR3 coding sequence is TGTGCCAGCAGCTTCGAAGCCTCCTACGAGCAGTACTTC.

V and J are TRBV29-1 and TRBJ1-1; D is perhaps TRBD1 (6 bases). V lost 1 base and J lost 0, with 15 bases in between. The CDR3 sequence is 16 residues long. Germline-derived CDR1 and CDR2 are SQVTM and ANQGSEA. The CDR3 DNA reads as TGCAGCGTTGAAGGCAGCCAACAGGGCATGAACACTGAAGCTTTCTTT. It encodes CSVEGSQQGMNTEAFF. Looking up the rest from reference TRBV29-1 and TRBJ1-1 gives the full variable domain: SAVISQKPSRDICQRGTSLTIQCQVDSQVTMMFWYRQQPGQSLTLIATANQGSEATYESGFVIDKFPISRPNLTFSTLTVSNMSPEDSSIYLCSVEGSQQGMNTEAFFGQGTRLTVV.

This clonotype was observed once. A much larger clonotype is one base distant, so this may be a read error. The CDR3 ends on some other residue instead of the conserved phenylalanine or tryptophan, so this is likely a read error. This chain connects TRBV6-1 to TRBJ2-5, with TRBD2 matching 9 bases. The CDR3 extends over 15 amino acids. Germline V lookup: CDR1 MNHNS, CDR2 SASEGT. The V and J ends lost 2 bases and 1 base, in that order; junction bases with no gene match: 2. The CDR3 DNA sequence: TGTGCCAGCAGTGAACAAGCGGGAGGCCAAGAGACCCAGTACTAC. Its protein product is CASSEQAGGQETQYY.

This clonotype has at least ten counts. The chain combines TRBV19 with TRBJ1-1, with a possible D match to TRBD1 (6 bases). This CDR3 spans 12 amino acids. The V end lost 9 bases, the J end lost 5 bases, and 13 bases lay between the germline ends. Germline CDR1 reads LNHDA; CDR2 reads SQIVND (reference sequence). CDR3 loop: CASRLGGTEAFF. The CDR3 nucleotides read TGTGCCAGCCGCTTAGGGGGGACTGAAGCTTTCTTT.

About this clonotype itself: Germline and junction disagree at one end, which may indicate a read error. The CDR3 protein is CASSLDGTGGLFF. In DNA, the CDR3 is TGTGCCAGCAGCTTAGATGGCACCGGGGGGCTGTTTTTT. This chain uses TRBV7-9 with TRBJ2-2, with D maybe TRBD2 (6 bases). There are 13 residues in the CDR3. Germline assignment: CDR1 SEHNR and CDR2 FQNEAQ (reference sequence).

The chain couples TRBV7-3 to TRBJ2-5, with 8 bases fitting TRBD1. The CDR3 loop spans 12 amino acids. Per the germline V gene, CDR1 is SGHTA and CDR2 is FQGTGA. The V segment lost 6 bases and the J segment 5 bases; nucleotides outside the gene matches: 2. The CDR3 here is CASSRQGETQYF. CDR3 nucleotide sequence: TGTGCCAGCAGTCGACAGGGGGAGACCCAGTACTTC.

The chain employs TRBV9 and TRBJ2-2; D may be TRBD2 (5 bases). There are 16 residues in the CDR3. With 0 bases removed from V and 4 bases from J, the gap between germline ends came to 13 bases. Germline loops: CDR1 SGDLS, CDR2 YYNGEE. The CDR3 DNA sequence: TGTGCCAGCAGCGTAGAGGTCGGGATGCGCACCGGGGAGCTGTTTTTT. Its protein is CASSVEVGMRTGELFF.

This clonotype has a count of ten or more. The chain recombines TRBV7-8 with TRBJ2-5; the match to TRBD2 covers 10 bases. The CDR3 consists of 18 residues. The germline CDR1 and CDR2 sequences are SGHVS and FQNEAQ. V shed 6 bases, J shed 2 bases, and the junction held 15 bases outside the gene matches. CDR3 bases: TGTGCCAGCAGGGACGGAAGCGTATGGACTAGCGGTCAAGAGACCCAGTACTTC. It codes for CASRDGSVWTSGQETQYF.

This clonotype came up many times. V gene TRBV2 combines with J gene TRBJ2-7; D is uncertain. The CDR3 covers 10 residues. The V end was cut by 6 bases, the J end by 6 bases, with 6 bases between. Germline CDR1 and CDR2: SNHLY and FYNNEI. The CDR3 DNA is TGTGCCAGCAGGGGGATCGAGCAGTACTTC. It specifies CASRGIEQYF.

This clonotype has ten or more counts. The chain joins TRBV18 to TRBJ1-4; D uncertain. This CDR3 is 13 amino acids long. Per germline, CDR1 KGHSH and CDR2 LQKENI. The ends were cut back, 0 bases at V and 8 bases at J, with 7 bases in the middle. The CDR3 protein is CASSPPTVEKLFF. The DNA for the CDR3 is TGTGCCAGCTCACCACCGACGGTCGAAAAACTGTTTTTT.

This clonotype was seen a few times. V is TRBV5-4 and J is TRBJ2-5, with 11 bases that match TRBD2. Trimming removed 4 bases from V and 7 bases from J; junction bases left unmatched: 12. CDR1 and CDR2 (germline): SGHNT, YYREEE (reference sequence). The CDR3 is 16 residues long. The CDR3 nucleotides are TGTGCCAGCAGCCCCTTGACTAGCGGGGTCGGTGGGACCCAGTACTTC. It yields the protein CASSPLTSGVGGTQYF.

This clonotype was observed a few times. The chain carries TRBV14 and TRBJ2-7; perhaps TRBD2 as D (5 bases). Germline loops: CDR1 SGHDN, CDR2 FVKESK. Trimming stripped 4 bases from V and 6 bases from J, with 16 bases between. This CDR3 region has 14 residues. CDR3 protein: CASSPHGDPSEQYF. CDR3 nucleotide sequence: TGTGCCAGCAGCCCCCACGGGGATCCCAGCGAGCAGTACTTC.

Only a few counts were recorded for this clonotype. V and J are TRBV30 and TRBJ2-2; the match to TRBD2 covers 10 bases. The CDR3 length is 15 residues. Germline loops: CDR1 GTSNPN, CDR2 SVGIG (reference sequence). Trimming took 4 bases from V and 2 from J; bases not matched to a gene: 4. The CDR3 DNA reads TGTGCCTGGACACGGACTAGCGGAAACACCGGGGAGCTGTTTTTT. As protein: CAWTRTSGNTGELFF.

This clonotype was counted only a few times. The rearrangement uses TRBV27 and TRBJ2-3; D remains ambiguous. CDR3 length equals 13 residues. Looked up from germline, CDR1 is MNHEY and CDR2 is SMNVEV (reference sequence). Trimming removed 5 bases from V and 4 bases from J, with 10 bases in between. CDR3 bases: TGTGCCAGCAGTCAACCGCCGGCAGATACGCAGTATTTT. This gives the protein CASSQPPADTQYF.

This clonotype turned up a few times. The CDR3: CASSEANRVWNEKLFF. CDR3 nucleotides: TGTGCCAGCAGTGAAGCTAACAGGGTTTGGAATGAAAAACTGTTTTTT. The chain uses TRBV6-1 and TRBJ1-4; perhaps TRBD1 as D (6 bases). V was shortened by 0 bases and J by 5 bases, with 13 bases between the two germline ends. The CDR3 sequence is 16 residues long. Looked up from germline, CDR1 is MNHNS and CDR2 is SASEGT.

The chain couples TRBV6-5 to TRBJ1-6; perhaps TRBD1 as D (6 bases). The ends were cut back, 0 bases at V and 5 bases at J, with 11 bases in the middle. This CDR3 comprises 16 residues. CDR1 is MNHEY, CDR2 SVGAGI, per germline. The CDR3 is CASSYSAQGHNSPLHF. The CDR3 DNA reads TGTGCCAGCAGTTACTCAGCCCAGGGGCATAATTCACCCCTCCACTTT.

This clonotype was picked up a small number of times. V gene TRBV7-3 combines with J gene TRBJ2-6, with 9 bases aligning to TRBD1. Trimming at V came to 6 bases and at J to 0 bases, leaving 9 bases not matched to a gene. Germline V gives CDR1 SGHTA, CDR2 FQGTGA. This CDR3 has 18 amino acids. The CDR3 loop reads CASRSPGQGSSGANVLTF. CDR3 nucleotides: TGTGCCAGCAGGTCTCCGGGACAGGGAAGCTCTGGGGCCAACGTCCTGACTTTC.

DNA for the CDR3: TGCAGTGCTTCGGACGGTGGGAATTCACCCCTCCACTTT. Translation gives CSASDGGNSPLHF. This chain connects TRBV20-1 to TRBJ1-6; D is unresolved. From germline, CDR1 is DFQATT and CDR2 SNEGSKA (reference sequence). The CDR3 runs 13 residues. V gave up 5 bases and J gave up 7 bases, with 12 bases separating them.

This chain uses TRBV7-9 with TRBJ2-7; 10 nucleotides line up with TRBD2. The CDR3 contains 15 residues. After removal of 6 bases from V and 5 bases from J, the junction contained 10 bases not matched to a gene. Germline CDR1 SEHNR, CDR2 FQNEAQ (reference sequence). CDR3 protein: CASSPPGLAPNEQYF. The CDR3 DNA follows: TGTGCCAGCAGTCCGCCGGGACTAGCGCCCAACGAGCAGTACTTC.